This T cell receptor beta chain was retrieved from a study of T cells in localized non-small cell lung cancer. Per germline, CDR1 MNHGY and CDR2 SAAAGT. The CDR3 extends over 12 amino acids. With 6 bases clipped from V and 4 bases from J, the junction kept 0 bases outside the gene matches. TCRdb's table, derived via immunoSEQ multiplex PCR, lists solely in-frame clones and lacks some. This sample carries about 6,000 clones, around 28% of them seen once, and the ten largest clones take around 4.8%. The chain carries TRBV6-8 and TRBJ2-7; TRBD2 aligns across 10 bases. Here the sequenced sample was lung tumor tissue, taken before any cancer treatment. This receptor was identified in a female donor older than 55 with stage I lung adenocarcinoma. CDR3 sequence (DNA): TGTGCCAGCAGGACTAGCGGGTACGAGCAGTACTTC. Translating it yields CASRTSGYEQYF.